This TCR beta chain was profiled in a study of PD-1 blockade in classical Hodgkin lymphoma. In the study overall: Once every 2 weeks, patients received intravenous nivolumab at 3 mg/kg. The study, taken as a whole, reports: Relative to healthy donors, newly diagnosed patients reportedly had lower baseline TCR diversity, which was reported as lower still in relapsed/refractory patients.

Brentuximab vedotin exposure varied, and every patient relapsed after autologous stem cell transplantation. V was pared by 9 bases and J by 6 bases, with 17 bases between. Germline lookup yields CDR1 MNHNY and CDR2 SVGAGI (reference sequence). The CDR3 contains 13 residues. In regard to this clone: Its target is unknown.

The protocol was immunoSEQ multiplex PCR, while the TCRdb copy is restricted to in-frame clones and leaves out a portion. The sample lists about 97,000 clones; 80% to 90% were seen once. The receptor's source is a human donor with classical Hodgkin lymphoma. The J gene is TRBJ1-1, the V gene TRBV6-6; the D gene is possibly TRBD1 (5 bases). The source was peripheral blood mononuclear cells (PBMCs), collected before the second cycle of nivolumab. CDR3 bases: TGTGCCAGTCACCGGGGGGAGGTGGCTGAAGCTTTCTTT. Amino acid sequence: CASHRGEVAEAFF.